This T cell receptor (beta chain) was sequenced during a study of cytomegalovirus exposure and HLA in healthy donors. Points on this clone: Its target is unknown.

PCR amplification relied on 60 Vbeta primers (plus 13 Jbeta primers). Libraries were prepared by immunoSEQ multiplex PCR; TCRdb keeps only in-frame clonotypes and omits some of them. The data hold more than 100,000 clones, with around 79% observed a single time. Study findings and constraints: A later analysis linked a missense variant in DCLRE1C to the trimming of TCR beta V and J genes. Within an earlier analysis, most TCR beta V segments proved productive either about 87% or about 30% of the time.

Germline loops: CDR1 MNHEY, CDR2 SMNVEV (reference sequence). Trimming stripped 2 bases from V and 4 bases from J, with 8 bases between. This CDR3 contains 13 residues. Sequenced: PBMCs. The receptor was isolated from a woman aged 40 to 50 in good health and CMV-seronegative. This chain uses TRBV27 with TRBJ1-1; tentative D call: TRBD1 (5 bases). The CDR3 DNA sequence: TGTGCCAGCAGTTTAGGCAGGGTCACTGAAGCTTTCTTT. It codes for CASSLGRVTEAFF.